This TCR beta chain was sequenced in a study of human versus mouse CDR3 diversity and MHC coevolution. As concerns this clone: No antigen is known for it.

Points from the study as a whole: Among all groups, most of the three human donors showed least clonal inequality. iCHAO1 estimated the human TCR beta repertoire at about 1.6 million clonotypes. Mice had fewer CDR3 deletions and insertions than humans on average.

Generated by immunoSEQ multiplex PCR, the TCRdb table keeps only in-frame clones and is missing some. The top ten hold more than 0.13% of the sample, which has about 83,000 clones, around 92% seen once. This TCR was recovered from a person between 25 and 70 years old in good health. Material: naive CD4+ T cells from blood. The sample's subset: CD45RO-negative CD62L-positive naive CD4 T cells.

Written as DNA, the CDR3 is TGTGCCAGCAGTGATGGTTTGACTAGCTTGGAGCTGTTTTTT. It translates to CASSDGLTSLELFF. The genes are TRBV6-1 and TRBJ2-2; 7 bases fit TRBD2. This CDR3 spans 14 amino acids. Germline-derived CDR1 and CDR2 are MNHNS and SASEGT. Germline trimming cut 3 bases from V and 10 bases from J; bases unmatched to any gene: 8.